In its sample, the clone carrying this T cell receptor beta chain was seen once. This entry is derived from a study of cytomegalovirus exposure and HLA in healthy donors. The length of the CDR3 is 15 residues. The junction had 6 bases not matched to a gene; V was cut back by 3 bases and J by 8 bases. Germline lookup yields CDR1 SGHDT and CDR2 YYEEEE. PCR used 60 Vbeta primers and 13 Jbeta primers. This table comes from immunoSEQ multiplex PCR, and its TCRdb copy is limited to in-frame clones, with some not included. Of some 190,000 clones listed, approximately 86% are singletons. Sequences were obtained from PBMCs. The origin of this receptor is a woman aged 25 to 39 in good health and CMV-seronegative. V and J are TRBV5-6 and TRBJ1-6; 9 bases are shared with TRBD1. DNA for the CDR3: TGTGCCAGCAGCTCCACGGACAGGGGAGATTCACCCCTCCACTTT. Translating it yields CASSSTDRGDSPLHF.